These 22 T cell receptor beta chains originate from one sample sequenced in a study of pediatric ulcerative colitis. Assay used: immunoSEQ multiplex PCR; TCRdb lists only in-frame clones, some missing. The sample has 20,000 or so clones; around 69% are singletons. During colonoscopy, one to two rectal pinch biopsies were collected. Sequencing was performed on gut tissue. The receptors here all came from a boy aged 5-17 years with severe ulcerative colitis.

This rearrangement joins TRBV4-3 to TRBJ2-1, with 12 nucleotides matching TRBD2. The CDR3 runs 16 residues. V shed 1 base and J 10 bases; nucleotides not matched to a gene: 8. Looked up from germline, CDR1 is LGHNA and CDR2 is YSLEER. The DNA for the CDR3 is TGCGCCAGCAGCCAAGGCAGACTAGCGGGGGTGGGGGAGCAGTTCTTC. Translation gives CASSQGRLAGVGEQFF.

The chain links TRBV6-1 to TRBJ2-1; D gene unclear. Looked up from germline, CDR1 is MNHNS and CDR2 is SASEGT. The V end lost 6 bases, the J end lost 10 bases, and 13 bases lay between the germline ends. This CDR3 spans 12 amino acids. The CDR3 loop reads CASSKNYGEQFF. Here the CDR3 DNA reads TGTGCCAGCAGCAAAAATTATGGAGAGCAGTTCTTC.

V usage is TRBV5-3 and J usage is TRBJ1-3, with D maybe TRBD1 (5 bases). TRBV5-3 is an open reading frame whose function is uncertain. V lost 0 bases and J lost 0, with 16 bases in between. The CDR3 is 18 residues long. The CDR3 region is CARSLAVRVYSSGNTIYF. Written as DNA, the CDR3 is TGTGCCAGAAGCTTGGCAGTCAGGGTATACAGCTCTGGAAACACCATATATTTT.

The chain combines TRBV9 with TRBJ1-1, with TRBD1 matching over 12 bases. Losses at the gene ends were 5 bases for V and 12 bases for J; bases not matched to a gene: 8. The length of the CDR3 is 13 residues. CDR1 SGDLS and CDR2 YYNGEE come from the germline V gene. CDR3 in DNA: TGTGCCAGCAGTTCGGGGGACAGGGGGCTAACTTTCTTT. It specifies CASSSGDRGLTFF.

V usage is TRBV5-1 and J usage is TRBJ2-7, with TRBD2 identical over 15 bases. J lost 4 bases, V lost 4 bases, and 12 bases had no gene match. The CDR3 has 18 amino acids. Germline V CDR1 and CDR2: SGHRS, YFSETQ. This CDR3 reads CASSLGLAGGPSPYEQYF. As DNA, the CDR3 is TGCGCCAGCAGCCTAGGACTAGCGGGGGGGCCTTCCCCTTACGAGCAGTACTTC.

CDR3 in amino acids: CASSSPAGPNTGELFF. The CDR3 DNA is TGTGCCAGCAGTTCCCCCGCAGGGCCGAACACCGGGGAGCTGTTTTTT. V and J are TRBV28 and TRBJ2-2; possible D gene TRBD1, 5 bases. CDR3 length: 16 amino acids. Germline V gene data show CDR1 as MDHEN and CDR2 as SYDVKM. V dropped 4 bases and J dropped 0 bases, with 12 bases sitting between them. Full variable domain (outside the CDR3, taken from reference TRBV28 and TRBJ2-2): DVKVTQSSRYLVKRTGEKVFLECVQDMDHENMFWYRQDPGLGLRLIYFSYDVKMKEKGDIPEGYSVSREKKERFSLILESASTNQTSMYLCASSSPAGPNTGELFFGEGSRLTVL.

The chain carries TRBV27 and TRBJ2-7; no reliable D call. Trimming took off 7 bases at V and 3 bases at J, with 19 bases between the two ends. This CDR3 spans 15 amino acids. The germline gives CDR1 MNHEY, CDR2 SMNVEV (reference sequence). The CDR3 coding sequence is TGTGCCAGCAACGAGGCCCCGTCAATATACTACGAGCAGTACTTC. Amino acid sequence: CASNEAPSIYYEQYF.

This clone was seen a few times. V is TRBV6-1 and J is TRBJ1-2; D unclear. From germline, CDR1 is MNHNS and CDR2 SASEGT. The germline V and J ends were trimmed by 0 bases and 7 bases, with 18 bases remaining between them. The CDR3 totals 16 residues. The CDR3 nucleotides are TGTGCCAGCAGTGAAGCGCCAAACCTACCGGGTCGTGGCTACACCTTC. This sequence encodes CASSEAPNLPGRGYTF.

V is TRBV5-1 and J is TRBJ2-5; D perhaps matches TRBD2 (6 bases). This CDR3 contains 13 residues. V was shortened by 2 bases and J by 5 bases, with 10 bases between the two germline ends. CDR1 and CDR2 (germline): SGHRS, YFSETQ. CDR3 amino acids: CASSFGGRETQYF. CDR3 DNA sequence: TGCGCCAGCAGCTTCGGGGGAAGGGAGACCCAGTACTTC.

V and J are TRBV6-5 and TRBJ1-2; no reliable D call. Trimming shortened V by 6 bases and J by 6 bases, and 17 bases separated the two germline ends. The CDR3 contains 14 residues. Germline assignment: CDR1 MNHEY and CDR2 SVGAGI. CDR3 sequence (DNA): TGTGCCAGCAGCCAAAACGTAGGGCGGCATGGCTACACCTTC. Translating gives CASSQNVGRHGYTF.

The CDR3 reads CATGTLLGEKLFF. The CDR3, as DNA: TGTGCCACCGGGACCTTACTCGGGGAAAAACTGTTTTTT. The V gene is TRBV19, the J gene TRBJ1-4, with a weak D call TRBD1 (5 bases). V was clipped by 10 bases and J by 8 bases, with 17 bases between them. This CDR3 contains 13 residues. Germline-derived CDR1 and CDR2 are LNHDA and SQIVND (reference sequence).

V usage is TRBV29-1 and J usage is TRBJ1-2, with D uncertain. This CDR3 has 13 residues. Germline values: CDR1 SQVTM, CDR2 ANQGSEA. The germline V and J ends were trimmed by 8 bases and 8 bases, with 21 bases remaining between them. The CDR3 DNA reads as TGCAGCCAAATCTTACCCGTGTCAAGCGGCTACACCTTC. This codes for CSQILPVSSGYTF. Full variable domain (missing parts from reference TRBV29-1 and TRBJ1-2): SAVISQKPSRDICQRGTSLTIQCQVDSQVTMMFWYRQQPGQSLTLIATANQGSEATYESGFVIDKFPISRPNLTFSTLTVSNMSPEDSSIYLCSQILPVSSGYTFGSGTRLTVV.

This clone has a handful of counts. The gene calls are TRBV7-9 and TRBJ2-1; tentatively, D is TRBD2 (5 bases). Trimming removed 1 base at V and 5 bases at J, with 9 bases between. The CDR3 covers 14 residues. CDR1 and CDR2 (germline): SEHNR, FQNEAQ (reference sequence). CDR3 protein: CASSLGSGNNEQFF. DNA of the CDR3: TGTGCCAGCAGCTTAGGTTCCGGGAACAATGAGCAGTTCTTC.

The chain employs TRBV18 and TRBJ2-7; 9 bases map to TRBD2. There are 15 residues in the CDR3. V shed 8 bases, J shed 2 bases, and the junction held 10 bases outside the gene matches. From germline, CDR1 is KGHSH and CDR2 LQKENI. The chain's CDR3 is CASTSAGGNPYEQYF. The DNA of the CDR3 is TGTGCCAGCACTTCCGCGGGAGGGAACCCCTACGAGCAGTACTTC. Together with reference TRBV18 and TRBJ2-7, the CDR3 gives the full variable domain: NAGVMQNPRHLVRRRGQEARLRCSPMKGHSHVYWYRQLPEEGLKFMVYLQKENIIDESGMPKERFSAEFPKEGPSILRIQQVVRGDSAAYFCASTSAGGNPYEQYFGPGTRLTVT.

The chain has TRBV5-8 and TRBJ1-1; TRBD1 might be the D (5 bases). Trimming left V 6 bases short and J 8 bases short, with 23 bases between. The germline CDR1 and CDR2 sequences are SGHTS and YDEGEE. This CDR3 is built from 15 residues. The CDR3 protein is CASTARGSGRTEAFF. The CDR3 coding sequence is TGTGCCAGCACCGCGCGGGGGTCGGGACGCACCGAAGCTTTCTTT. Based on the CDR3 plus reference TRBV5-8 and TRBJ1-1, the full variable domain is EAGVTQSPTHLIKTRGQQATLRCSPISGHTSVYWYQQALGLGLQFLLWYDEGEERNRGNFPPRFSGRQFPNYSSELNVNALELEDSALYLCASTARGSGRTEAFFGQGTRLTVV.

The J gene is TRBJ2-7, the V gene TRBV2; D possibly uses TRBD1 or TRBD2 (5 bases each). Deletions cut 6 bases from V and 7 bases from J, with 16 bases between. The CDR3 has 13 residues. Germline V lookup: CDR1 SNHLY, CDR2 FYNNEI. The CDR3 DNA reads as TGTGCCAGCAGGGGGGTGGCGTGGGGTGAGCAGTACTTC. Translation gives CASRGVAWGEQYF.

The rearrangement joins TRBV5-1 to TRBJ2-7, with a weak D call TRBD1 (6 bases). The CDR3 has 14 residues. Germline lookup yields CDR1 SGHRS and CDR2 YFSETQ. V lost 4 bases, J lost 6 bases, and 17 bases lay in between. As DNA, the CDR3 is TGCGCCAGCAGCCTTTCACAGGGACCCGGCGAGCAGTACTTC. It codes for CASSLSQGPGEQYF.

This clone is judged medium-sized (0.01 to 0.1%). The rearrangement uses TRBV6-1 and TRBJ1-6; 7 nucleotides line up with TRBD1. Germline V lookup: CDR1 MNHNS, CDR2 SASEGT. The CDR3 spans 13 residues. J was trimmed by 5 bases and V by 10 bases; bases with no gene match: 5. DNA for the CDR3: TGTGCCACCGGGACAGCGAATAATTCACCCCTCCACTTT. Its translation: CATGTANNSPLHF.

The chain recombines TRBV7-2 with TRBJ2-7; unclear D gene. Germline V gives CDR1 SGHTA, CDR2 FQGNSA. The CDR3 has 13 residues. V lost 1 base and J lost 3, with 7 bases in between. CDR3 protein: CASSLGQDYEQYF. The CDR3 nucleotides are TGTGCCAGCAGCTTAGGTCAGGACTACGAGCAGTACTTC.

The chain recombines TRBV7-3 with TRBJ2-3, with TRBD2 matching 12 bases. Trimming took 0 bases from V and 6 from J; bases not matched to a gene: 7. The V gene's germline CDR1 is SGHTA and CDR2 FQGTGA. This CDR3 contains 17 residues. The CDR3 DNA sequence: TGTGCCAGCAGCTTAACGTCGGGGACTAGCGGGTCGGATACGCAGTATTTT. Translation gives CASSLTSGTSGSDTQYF.

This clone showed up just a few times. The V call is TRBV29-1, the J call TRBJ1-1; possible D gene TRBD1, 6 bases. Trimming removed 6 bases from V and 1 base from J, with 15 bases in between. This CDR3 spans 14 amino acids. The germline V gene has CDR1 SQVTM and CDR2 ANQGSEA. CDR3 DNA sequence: TGCAGCGTCGCCTCTGGACAGACGAACACTGAAGCTTTCTTT. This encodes CSVASGQTNTEAFF.

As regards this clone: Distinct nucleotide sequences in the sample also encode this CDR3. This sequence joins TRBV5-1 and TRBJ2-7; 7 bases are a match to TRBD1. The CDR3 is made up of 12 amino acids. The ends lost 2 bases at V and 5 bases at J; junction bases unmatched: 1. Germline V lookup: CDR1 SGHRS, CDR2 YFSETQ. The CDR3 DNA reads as TGCGCCAGCAGCTTACAGGGGAACGAGCAGTACTTC. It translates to CASSLQGNEQYF.